The rows below give T cell receptor beta chains drawn from one sample of a study of blood T cells in healthy people across ages. TCRdb reprocessed the 5' RACE reads with MiXCR, giving one entry per CDR3 protein. The sample contains 550,000 to 600,000 distinct CDR3 sequences, 25% to 30% of which appear only once. Sequencing input: blood. The receptors stem from a woman between 65 and 79 years old in good health. Both conserved end residues are part of each CDR3. A D gene is named only where the DNA matches it firmly. Clone size is not always given. Where it is, it says once, few, many or a class for expanded clones.

NA	TRBV12-3/TRBV12-4	TRBD2	TRBJ2-1	TGTGCCAGCAGTTTTTTGGCAAGCGGGGGGGCTATTGAGCACTTCTTC	CASSFLASGGAIEHFF
few	TRBV7-6	NA	TRBJ2-7	TGTGCCAGCAGCAGGTATACAGGGACCCTCTCCTACGAGCAGTACTTC	CASSRYTGTLSYEQYF
NA	TRBV20-1	TRBD2	TRBJ2-7	TGCAGTGCCCCGGGTAGCGGGGGGGCTAGCTCCTACGAGCAGTACTTC	CSAPGSGGASSYEQYF
NA	TRBV6-1	TRBD2	TRBJ2-1	TGTGCCAGCAGTCGTAGAGCAGGGACTAGCGGGGAAGTCTCCTACAATGAGCAGTTCTTC	CASSRRAGTSGEVSYNEQFF
many	TRBV10-3	NA	TRBJ2-5	TGTGCCATCAGTGAGTCGAGGGTTGGCCAAGAGACCCAGTACTTC	CAISESRVGQETQYF
NA	TRBV29-1	NA	TRBJ1-2	TGCAGCGTTGTAGTGCAGGAATCACGCTACGGCTACACCTTC	CSVVVQESRYGYTF
few	TRBV7-8	NA	TRBJ1-5	TGTGCCAGCAGCTTAAACGCAGTATCTCAGCCCCAGCATTTT	CASSLNAVSQPQHF
NA	TRBV12-5	TRBD1	TRBJ2-3	TGTGCTAGTGCCACGACAGGGGGGATCCAGTATTTT	CASATTGGIQYF
NA	TRBV20-1	TRBD1	TRBJ2-7	TGCAGTGCCGGGGGCGGTTGGGACAGGGGTTACGAGCAGTACTTC	CSAGGGWDRGYEQYF
NA	TRBV12-3/TRBV12-4	NA	TRBJ1-4	TGCGCCAGCAGCTTGGAGGGGGTTAATGAAAAACTGTTTTTT	CASSLEGVNEKLFF
few	TRBV19	TRBD1	TRBJ1-5	TGTGCCAGTAGTCTACTAGAACAGGGGAGAAATCAGCCCCAGCATTTT	CASSLLEQGRNQPQHF
few	TRBV5-1	NA	TRBJ2-7	TGCGCCAGCAGCAGGGGACAAGGAAGGGGAGAGCAGTACTTC	CASSRGQGRGEQYF
NA	TRBV20-1	NA	TRBJ1-4	TGCAGTGCTATGAGCAGGGGTAGGAAAAAACTGCTTTTT	CSAMSRGRKKLLF
NA	TRBV29-1	NA	TRBJ1-1	TGCAGCGTTGACTCCAGTAACACTGAAGCTTTCTTT	CSVDSSNTEAFF
NA	TRBV9	NA	TRBJ2-5	TGTGCCAGCAGCGTAGAGGGGGGATACCAAGAGACCCAGTACTTC	CASSVEGGYQETQYF
NA	TRBV30	TRBD2	TRBJ2-1	TGTGCCTGGAGTCGTAGCGGGAGCTACAATGAGCAGTTCTTC	CAWSRSGSYNEQFF
NA	TRBV12-3/TRBV12-4	NA	TRBJ1-2	TGTGCCAGCAGTCAAACAGGAGAGTGGGGCTATGGCTACACCTTC	CASSQTGEWGYGYTF
NA	TRBV29-1	NA	TRBJ2-3	TGCAGCGTTGTCCCGCCGACGAGCACAGATACGCAGTATTTT	CSVVPPTSTDTQYF
NA	TRBV27	NA	TRBJ2-3	TGTGCCAGCAAAATAGTCGGGGGCACAGATACGCAGTATTTT	CASKIVGGTDTQYF
NA	TRBV3-1	NA	TRBJ1-2	TGTGCCAGCAGCCAAGATATTGGCTACACCTTC	CASSQDIGYTF
few	TRBV12-3/TRBV12-4	TRBD1	TRBJ1-4	TGTGCCAGCAGTTTAGGGACAGGGGTGGGACGAGAAAAACTGTTTTTT	CASSLGTGVGREKLFF
few	TRBV7-2	NA	TRBJ2-3	TGTGCCAGCAGCTCGATGGAAATCAGGGGTGGAGATACGCAGTATTTT	CASSSMEIRGGDTQYF
NA	TRBV5-1	TRBD2	TRBJ2-1	TGCGCCAGCAGCCCGGTTGGGACTAGTAGTTACAATGAGCAGTTCTTC	CASSPVGTSSYNEQFF
NA	TRBV10-3	NA	TRBJ2-2	TGTGCCATCAGTGAGCGGGTGAACACCGGGGAGCTGTTTTTT	CAISERVNTGELFF
NA	TRBV7-2	NA	TRBJ2-7	TGTGCCAGCAGCTTAAGGAGTGTCGACGAGCAGTACTTC	CASSLRSVDEQYF
NA	TRBV9	NA	TRBJ2-3	TGTGCCAGCAGCGTAGGGGAAGTCACAGATACGCAGTATTTT	CASSVGEVTDTQYF
NA	TRBV12-3/TRBV12-4	NA	TRBJ1-6	TGTGCCAGCAGTTCCCCAGGAAGCAGCTCCTATAATTCACCCCTCCACTTT	CASSSPGSSSYNSPLHF
many	TRBV7-2	TRBD2	TRBJ2-7	TGTGCCAGCAGTAGACTAGCGGGGGAGTCCTACGAGCAGTACTTC	CASSRLAGESYEQYF
NA	TRBV7-2	TRBD2	TRBJ2-1	TGTGCCAGCAGTAGGACTAGCGGGGGGGCCAATGAGCAGTTCTTC	CASSRTSGGANEQFF
once	TRBV29-1	NA	TRBJ2-2	TGCAGCGTCAGTAGTGACACCGGGGAGCTGTTTTTT	CSVSSDTGELFF
NA	TRBV6-2/TRBV6-3	TRBD2	TRBJ2-7	TGTGCCAGCAGAGGAGCGGGGAGCTCCTACGAGCAGTACTTC	CASRGAGSSYEQYF
NA	TRBV3-1	NA	TRBJ1-2	TGTGCCAGCAGCAGCCGGGACCTCGTAGGCTACACCTTC	CASSSRDLVGYTF
NA	TRBV4-1	NA	TRBJ2-4	NA	CASSQVGLGAKNIRYF
NA	TRBV4-2	NA	TRBJ2-1	TGTGCCAGCAGCCTTAGCCCCGCAAAGGTGGGTTATGGCTCCTACAATGAGCAGTTCTTC	CASSLSPAKVGYGSYNEQFF
many	TRBV7-2	TRBD2	TRBJ2-5	TGTGCCAGCAGCTCCTTAGCGGGGGTTAAAGAGACCCAGTACTTC	CASSSLAGVKETQYF
few	TRBV4-2	NA	TRBJ2-7	TGTGCCAGCAGCCAAGTGTCAGGGGGGATCTCCAACGAGCAGTACTTC	CASSQVSGGISNEQYF
NA	TRBV7-2	NA	TRBJ2-1	TGTGCCAGCAGCCCAGGGGGGCGGGGGACCCACAATGAGCAGTTCTTC	CASSPGGRGTHNEQFF
few	TRBV7-2	TRBD2	TRBJ2-5	TGTGCCAGCGGGGGAGGGGCAAAAGAGACCCAGTACTTC	CASGGGAKETQYF
few	TRBV20-1	NA	TRBJ2-5	TGCAGTGCTACCGACGGGGAGACCCAGTACTTC	CSATDGETQYF
few	TRBV6-5	NA	TRBJ1-6	TGTGCCAGCAGCCCAACACAGGGACATCGGTCACCCCTCCACTTT	CASSPTQGHRSPLHF
NA	TRBV7-2	NA	TRBJ2-5	TGTGCCGGCAGCTTAACGTTCGCCTACCAGGAGACCCAGTACTTC	CAGSLTFAYQETQYF
NA	TRBV6-5	NA	TRBJ2-1	TGTGCCTCCACCGGGTCGGGAACCTACAATGAGCAGTTCTTC	CASTGSGTYNEQFF
few	TRBV20-1	TRBD2	TRBJ2-1	TGCAGTGCCGAGGGACTAGCGGACAATGAGCAGTTCTTC	CSAEGLADNEQFF
NA	TRBV7-2	TRBD1	TRBJ1-4	TGTGCCAGCAGCTTAGCATTAGGGGGCGAAAAACTGTTTTTT	CASSLALGGEKLFF
few	TRBV7-9	NA	TRBJ1-6	TGTGCCAGCAGCCAGCAGGGAATTAGTTCACCCCTCCACTTT	CASSQQGISSPLHF
many	TRBV2	NA	TRBJ1-2	TGTGCCAGCAGTGAAACGGACTACTATGGCTACACCTTC	CASSETDYYGYTF
many	TRBV12-3/TRBV12-4	NA	TRBJ1-2	TGTGCCAGCAGTACAGGCACTAAAGATGGCTACACCTTC	CASSTGTKDGYTF
few	TRBV5-1	NA	TRBJ2-5	TGCGCCAGCAACCCAGGACAGACCCAAGAGACCCAGTACTTC	CASNPGQTQETQYF
NA	TRBV6-1	NA	TRBJ1-6	TGTGCCAGCACCCGGTCCTATAATTCACCCCTCCACTTT	CASTRSYNSPLHF
NA	TRBV20-1	NA	TRBJ2-7	TGCAGTGCCCCAGTCCACTCCTACGAGCAGTACTTC	CSAPVHSYEQYF
NA	TRBV15	TRBD1	TRBJ2-5	TGTGCCACCAGCAGGGGACAGGGCCAACAGACCCAGTACTTC	CATSRGQGQQTQYF
NA	TRBV14	NA	TRBJ2-3	TGTGCCAGCAGCCAAGAAATCTCAGCAGATACGCAGTATTTT	CASSQEISADTQYF